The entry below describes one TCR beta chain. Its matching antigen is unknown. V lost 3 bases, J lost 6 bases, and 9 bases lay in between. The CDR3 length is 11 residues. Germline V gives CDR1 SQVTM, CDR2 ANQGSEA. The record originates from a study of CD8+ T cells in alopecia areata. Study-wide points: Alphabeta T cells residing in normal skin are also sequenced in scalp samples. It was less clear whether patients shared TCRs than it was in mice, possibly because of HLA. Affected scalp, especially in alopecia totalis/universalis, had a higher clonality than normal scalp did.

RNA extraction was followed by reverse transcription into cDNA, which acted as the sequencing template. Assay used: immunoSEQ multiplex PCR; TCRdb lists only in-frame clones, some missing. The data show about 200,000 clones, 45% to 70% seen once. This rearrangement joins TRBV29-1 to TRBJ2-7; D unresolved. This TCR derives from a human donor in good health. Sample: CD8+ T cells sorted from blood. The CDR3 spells CSVDWMGEQYF. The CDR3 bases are TGCAGCGTTGATTGGATGGGCGAGCAGTACTTC.